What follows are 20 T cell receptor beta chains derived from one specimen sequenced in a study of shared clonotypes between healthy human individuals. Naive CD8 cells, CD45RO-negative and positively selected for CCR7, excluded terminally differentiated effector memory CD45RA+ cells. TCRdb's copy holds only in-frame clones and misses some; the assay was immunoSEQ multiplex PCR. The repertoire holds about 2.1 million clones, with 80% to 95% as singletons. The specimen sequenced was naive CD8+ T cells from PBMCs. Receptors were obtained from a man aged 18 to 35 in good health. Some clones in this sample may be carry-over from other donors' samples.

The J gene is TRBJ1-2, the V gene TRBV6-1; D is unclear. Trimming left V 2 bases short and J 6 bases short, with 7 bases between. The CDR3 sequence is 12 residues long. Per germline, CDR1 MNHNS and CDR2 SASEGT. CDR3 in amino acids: CASSESRHGYTF. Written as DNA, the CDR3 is TGTGCCAGCAGTGAATCAAGACATGGCTACACCTTC.

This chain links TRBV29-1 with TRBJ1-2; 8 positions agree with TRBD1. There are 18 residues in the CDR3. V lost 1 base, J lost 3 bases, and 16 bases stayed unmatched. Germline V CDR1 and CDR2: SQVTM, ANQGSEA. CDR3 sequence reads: CSVEGGRVTGAPDYGYTF. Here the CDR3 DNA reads TGCAGCGTTGAAGGGGGGCGTGTGACAGGGGCGCCGGACTATGGCTACACCTTC.

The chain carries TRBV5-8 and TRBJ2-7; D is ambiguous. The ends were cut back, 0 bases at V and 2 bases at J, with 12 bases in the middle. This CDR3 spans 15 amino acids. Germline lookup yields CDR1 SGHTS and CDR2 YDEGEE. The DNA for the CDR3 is TGTGCCAGCAGCTTGGTCCCGGGCGGCCCCTACGAGCAGTACTTC. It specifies CASSLVPGGPYEQYF.

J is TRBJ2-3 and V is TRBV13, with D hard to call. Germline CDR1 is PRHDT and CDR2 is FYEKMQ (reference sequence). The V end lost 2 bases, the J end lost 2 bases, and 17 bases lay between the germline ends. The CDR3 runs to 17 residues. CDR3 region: CASSLNSPSLNTDTQYF. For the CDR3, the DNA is TGTGCCAGCAGCTTAAACAGTCCCTCTTTGAACACAGATACGCAGTATTTT.

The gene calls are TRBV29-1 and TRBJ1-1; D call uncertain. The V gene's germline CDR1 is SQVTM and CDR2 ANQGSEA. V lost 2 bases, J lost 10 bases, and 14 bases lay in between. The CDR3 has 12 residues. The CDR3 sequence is CSVEMSRSRAFF. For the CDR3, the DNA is TGCAGCGTTGAAATGTCACGATCCAGAGCTTTCTTT.

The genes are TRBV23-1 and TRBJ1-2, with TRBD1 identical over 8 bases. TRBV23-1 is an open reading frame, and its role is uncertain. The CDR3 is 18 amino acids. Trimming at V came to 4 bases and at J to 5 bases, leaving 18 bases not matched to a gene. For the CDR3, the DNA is TGCGCCAGCAGTCCCCCCGAGGGACAGGAGCCCGTTCTTTATGGCTACACCTTC. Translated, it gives CASSPPEGQEPVLYGYTF.

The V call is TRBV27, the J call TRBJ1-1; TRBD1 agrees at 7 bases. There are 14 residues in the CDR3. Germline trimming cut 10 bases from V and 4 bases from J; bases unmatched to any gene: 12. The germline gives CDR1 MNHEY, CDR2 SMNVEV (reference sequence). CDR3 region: CATGNLAGGTEAFF. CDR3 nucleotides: TGTGCCACCGGGAATTTGGCAGGGGGCACTGAAGCTTTCTTT.

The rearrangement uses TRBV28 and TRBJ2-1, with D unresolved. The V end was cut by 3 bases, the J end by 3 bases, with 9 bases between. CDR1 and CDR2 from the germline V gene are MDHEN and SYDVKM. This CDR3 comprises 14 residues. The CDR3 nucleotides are TGTGCCAGCAGTTTCTTTCGGAACTACAATGAGCAGTTCTTC. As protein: CASSFFRNYNEQFF. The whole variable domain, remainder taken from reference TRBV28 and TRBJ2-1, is DVKVTQSSRYLVKRTGEKVFLECVQDMDHENMFWYRQDPGLGLRLIYFSYDVKMKEKGDIPEGYSVSREKKERFSLILESASTNQTSMYLCASSFFRNYNEQFFGPGTRLTVL.

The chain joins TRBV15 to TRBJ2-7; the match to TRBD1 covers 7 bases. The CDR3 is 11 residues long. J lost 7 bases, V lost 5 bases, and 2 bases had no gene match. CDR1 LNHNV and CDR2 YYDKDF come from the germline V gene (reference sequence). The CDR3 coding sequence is TGTGCCACCAGCGCCAGGGGGGAGCAGTACTTC. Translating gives CATSARGEQYF. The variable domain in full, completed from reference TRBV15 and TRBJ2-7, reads DAMVIQNPRYQVTQFGKPVTLSCSQTLNHNVMYWYQQKSSQAPKLLFHYYDKDFNNEADTPDNFQSRRPNTSFCFLDIRSPGLGDTAMYLCATSARGEQYFGPGTRLTVT.

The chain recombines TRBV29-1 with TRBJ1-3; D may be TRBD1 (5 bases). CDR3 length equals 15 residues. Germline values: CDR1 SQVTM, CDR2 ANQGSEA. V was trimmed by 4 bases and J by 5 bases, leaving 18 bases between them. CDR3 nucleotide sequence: TGCAGCGTTGTGGCCGGGTCTCTGGGGCGAAACACCATATATTTT. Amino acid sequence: CSVVAGSLGRNTIYF.

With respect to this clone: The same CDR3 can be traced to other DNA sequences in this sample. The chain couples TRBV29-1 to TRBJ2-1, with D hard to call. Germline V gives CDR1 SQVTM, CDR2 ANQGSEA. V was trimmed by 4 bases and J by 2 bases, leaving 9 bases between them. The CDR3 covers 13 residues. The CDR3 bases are TGCAGCGTTGTAGAGAGGACCTACAATGAGCAGTTCTTC. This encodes CSVVERTYNEQFF.

CDR3 sequence (DNA): TGTGCCAGCAGTTGGGGCAGGGCGAACGAGCAGTACTTC. Translation: CASSWGRANEQYF. V is TRBV27 and J is TRBJ2-7, with a possible D match to TRBD1 (5 bases). V was trimmed by 4 bases and J by 5 bases, leaving 12 bases between them. This CDR3 spans 13 amino acids. Germline CDR1 is MNHEY and CDR2 is SMNVEV (reference sequence).

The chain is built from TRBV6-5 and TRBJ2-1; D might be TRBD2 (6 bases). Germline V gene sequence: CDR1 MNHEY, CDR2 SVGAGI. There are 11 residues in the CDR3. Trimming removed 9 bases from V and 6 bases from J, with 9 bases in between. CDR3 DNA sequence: TGTGCCAGTGGGGGGATCAATGAGCAGTTCTTC. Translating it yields CASGGINEQFF.

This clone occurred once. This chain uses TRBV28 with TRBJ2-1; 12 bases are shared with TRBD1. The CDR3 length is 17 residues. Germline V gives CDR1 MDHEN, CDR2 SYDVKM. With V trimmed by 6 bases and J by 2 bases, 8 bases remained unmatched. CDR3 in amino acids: CASRPVRDRGPYNEQFF. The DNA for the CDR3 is TGTGCCAGCAGACCCGTCCGGGACAGGGGGCCCTACAATGAGCAGTTCTTC.

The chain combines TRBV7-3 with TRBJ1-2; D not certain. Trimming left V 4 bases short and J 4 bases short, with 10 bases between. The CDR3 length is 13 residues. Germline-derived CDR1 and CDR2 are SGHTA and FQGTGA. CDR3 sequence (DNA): TGTGCCAGCAGCTCCAGCCGGGTCTATGGCTACACCTTC. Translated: CASSSSRVYGYTF.

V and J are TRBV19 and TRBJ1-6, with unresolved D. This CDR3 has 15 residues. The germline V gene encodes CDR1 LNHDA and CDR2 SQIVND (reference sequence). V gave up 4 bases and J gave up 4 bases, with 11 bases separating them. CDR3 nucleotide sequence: TGTGCCAGTAGTACCCGACAAGAGTATAATTCACCCCTCCACTTT. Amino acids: CASSTRQEYNSPLHF.

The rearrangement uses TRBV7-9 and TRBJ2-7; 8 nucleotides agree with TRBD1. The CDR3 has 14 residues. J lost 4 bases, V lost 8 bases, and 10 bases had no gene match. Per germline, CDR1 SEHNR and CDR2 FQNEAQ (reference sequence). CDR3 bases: TGTGCCAGCGGAGCCCGCGACAGGGGATACGAGCAGTACTTC. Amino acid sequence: CASGARDRGYEQYF. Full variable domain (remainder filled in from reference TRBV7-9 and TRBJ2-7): DTGVSQNPRHKITKRGQNVTFRCDPISEHNRLYWYRQTLGQGPEFLTYFQNEAQLEKSRLLSDRFSAERPKGSFSTLEIQRTEQGDSAMYLCASGARDRGYEQYFGPGTRLTVT.

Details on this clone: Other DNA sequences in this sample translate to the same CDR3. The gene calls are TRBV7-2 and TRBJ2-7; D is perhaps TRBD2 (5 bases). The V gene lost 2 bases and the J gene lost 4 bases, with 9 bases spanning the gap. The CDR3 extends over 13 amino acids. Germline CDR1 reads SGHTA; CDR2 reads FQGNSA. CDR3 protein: CASSLRGSYEQYF. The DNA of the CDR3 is TGTGCCAGCAGCTTACGAGGGAGTTACGAGCAGTACTTC.

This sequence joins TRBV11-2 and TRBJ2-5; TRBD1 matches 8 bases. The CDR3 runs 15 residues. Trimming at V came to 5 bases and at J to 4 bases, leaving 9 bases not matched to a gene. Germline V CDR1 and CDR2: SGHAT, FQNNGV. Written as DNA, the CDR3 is TGTGCCAGCAGCCCAGGGGGCGGGGTTGGAGAGACCCAGTACTTC. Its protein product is CASSPGGGVGETQYF.

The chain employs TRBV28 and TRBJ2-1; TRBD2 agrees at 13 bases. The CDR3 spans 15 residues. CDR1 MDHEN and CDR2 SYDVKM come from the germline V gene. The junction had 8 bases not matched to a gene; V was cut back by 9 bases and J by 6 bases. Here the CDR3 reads CASSGGLAGINEQFF. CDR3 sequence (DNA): TGTGCCAGTTCGGGGGGACTAGCGGGAATCAATGAGCAGTTCTTC.